The source of this T cell receptor (beta chain) is a study of blood T cell repertoires in COVID-19. Profiled with immunoSEQ multiplex PCR; TCRdb holds only in-frame clones, not every one. The repertoire holds over 50,000 clones, with 70% to 90% as singletons. The source is a human donor in a cohort sampled during active COVID-19. Sequenced input: peripheral blood.

This CDR3 reads CASSVAPGSSYEQYF. In nucleotides, the CDR3 is TGTGCCAGCAGCGTAGCCCCGGGGAGCTCCTACGAGCAGTACTTC. The chain links TRBV9 to TRBJ2-7; perhaps TRBD2 as D (5 bases). Trimming stripped 0 bases from V and 0 bases from J, with 10 bases between. This CDR3 has 15 amino acids. CDR1 is SGDLS, CDR2 YYNGEE, per germline.